This T cell receptor beta chain was sequenced for a study of shared clonotypes between healthy human individuals. Study observations and caveats: Incomplete sequencing of sorted subsets was indicated by rarefaction despite large depth.

Study processing details: Filtering differed since immunoSEQ provided only junctions, with no quality scores. The data were produced by immunoSEQ multiplex PCR, yet TCRdb's version contains in-frame clones alone and is incomplete. The V and J calls and clone size were taken over from that table, and D and trimming were inferred from the DNA. The table shows approximately 1,000,000 clones, with around 82% occurring only once. This clone was counted once. Its antigen is unknown. Sequences were obtained from memory CD4+ T cells from PBMCs. This sample's subset: CD45RA-negative fraction. This receptor was identified in a man in his late teens or twenties in good health. Some clones in this sample may be carry-over from other donors' samples.

This CDR3 reads CASSGQGVSEQYF. CDR3 coding DNA: TGTGCCAGCAGTGGACAGGGGGTAAGCGAGCAGTACTTC. The V call is TRBV2, the J call TRBJ2-7; the match to TRBD1 covers 9 bases. This CDR3 spans 13 amino acids. J lost 6 bases, V lost 4 bases, and 4 bases had no gene match. Germline assignment: CDR1 SNHLY and CDR2 FYNNEI.